This T cell receptor beta chain appears in the sequencing data of a study of immune evolution from preneoplasia to lung adenocarcinoma. Clones were sequenced by immunoSEQ multiplex PCR, and TCRdb holds only the in-frame ones, with some missing. The data contain roughly 7,500 clones, approximately 73% of them singletons. The CDR3 runs 13 residues. J was trimmed by 0 bases and V by 8 bases; bases with no gene match: 3. CDR1 and CDR2 (germline): MDHEN, SYDVKM. This chain joins TRBV28 and TRBJ1-1; 7 bases are a match to TRBD1. The specimen sequenced was FFPE atypical adenomatous hyperplasia tissue from the lung. Stated subset: atypical adenomatous hyperplasia (AAH), lung preneoplasia. This receptor was taken from an older donor with lung adenocarcinoma. Some clones in this sample may be carry-over from other donors' samples. The CDR3 region has the DNA TGTGCCAGCGGAGACAGGGTGAACACTGAAGCTTTCTTT. This sequence encodes CASGDRVNTEAFF.